This entry describes one T cell receptor (beta chain). Its binding antigen is unknown. Base qualities are missing; no much larger clone stands one base away. This record belongs to a study of blood T cell repertoires in COVID-19 (TCRdb year 2020). Study-level background: Collaborator samples came from the United States, Italy and Spain and covered acute and convalescent phases of COVID-19. A de-identified subject ID, COVID-19 status, age in years and sex were almost always included in the sample metadata. A freely available public database, intended as a resource for researchers studying the immune response to SARS-CoV-2, is where the repertoires were released. The material from the prospective study consisted of cDNA or gDNA derived from T cells, B-cell-depleted T cells, or PBMCs. HLA class I and class II types, where available, came from metadata supplied by the sample provider rather than from assay-based typing. The dataset comprised deeply sampled blood TCRbeta repertoires from subjects exposed to, actively infected with, or recovered from COVID-19. Samples came from the ongoing ImmuneRACE study (first 160 participants) plus 1,254 subjects from 6 global collaborators.

TCRbeta CDR3 regions were amplified from genomic DNA by means of the immunoSEQ Assay, a bias-controlled multiplex PCR. The original methods were these. Nucleated cell counts per sample were estimated from amplification of reference gene primers within the assay. To quantify the absolute abundance of each unique TCRbeta CDR3 rearrangement, sequence reads were collapsed and filtered. For each sample, productive Simpson clonality was calculated as the square root of Simpson's diversity index over productive rearrangements. The table was pulled from immuneACCESS by TCRdb, which kept in-frame rearrangements only. Such tables lose some clones; where checked, under half of the loss comes from unresolved V genes, and the rest has no known cause. The V and J calls and clone size were taken over from that table, and D and trimming were inferred from the DNA. A total of some 170,000 clones appear in this sample, approximately 81% of them only once. In total, the top ten clones hold 0.85% to 1.2% of the sample.

Beyond this particular receptor, the publication reports: Clinical and demographic metadata were provided uncurated, with the amount varying by source and participant.

CDR1 and CDR2 (SGHNT, YYREEE) derive from the germline V gene (reference sequence). From its cysteine to its phenylalanine, the CDR3 spans 14 amino acids. Of all the DNA, just the CDR3 is kept, 42 bases in frame from base 1. The junction shows trimming of 0 bases on V and 0 bases on J, plus 6 bases between the germline ends. Whole blood was collected in K2EDTA tubes by collaborating institutions according to the institutions' own protocols. Collaborator samples were shipped for TCRbeta analysis as frozen whole blood, isolated PBMCs, or DNA extracted from either sample type. This sequence was found in a man aged 40-49 years with acute or convalescent COVID-19. The sample taken for sequencing was peripheral blood. In this chain, TRBV5-4 is recombined with TRBJ1-1; the D gene lacks a confident call. The CDR3 in this case is CASSLGGLNTEAFF. The nucleotides read TGTGCCAGCAGCTTGGGAGGGCTGAACACTGAAGCTTTCTTT.